The present TCR beta chain was sequenced within a study of technical replicates of blood from a few donors. The sample holds a few counts of this clone. The ends lost 2 bases at V and 3 bases at J; junction bases unmatched: 9. The CDR3 totals 16 residues. Germline loops: CDR1 SGHRS, CDR2 YFSETQ. The table came from immunoSEQ multiplex PCR; TCRdb's copy has only in-frame clones and leaves some out. This table holds 76,000 or so clones, about 86% found once. The chain recombines TRBV5-1 with TRBJ2-7; 9 nucleotides match TRBD2. The source material was PBMCs. This receptor was identified in a human donor in good health. Some clones in this sample may be carry-over from other donors' samples. The CDR3 coding sequence is TGCGCCAGCAGCTTATCCCGGCGGGAGGGCCGCTACGAGCAGTACTTC. Translated: CASSLSRREGRYEQYF.